Included here is one TCR beta chain sequence, with context. Its matching antigen is unknown. TCRdb re-derived calls from the RACE reads in MiXCR, one entry per CDR3 protein. The table lists some 89,000 distinct CDR3 sequences, around 25% of them singletons. Stated time point: patch test 3, about 24 weeks after DPC sensitization. Treatment defined: therapeutic diphenylcyclopropenone sensitization with weekly scalp DPC. The record originates from a study of human T cells and chemical hapten exposure. Study background: Skin on the upper inner arm, about 2 cm by about 2 cm in size, was sensitized with 2% DPC. From small differences in pooled library volume came most of the variation in per-sample TCR yields.

General observations from the study: Relative to control repertoires, expanded TCRs gave rise to significantly more large CDR3 similarity clusters.

Germline V lookup: CDR1 MDHEN, CDR2 SYDVKM. Trimming removed 5 bases from V and 5 bases from J; junction bases left unmatched: 12. CDR3 length: 16 amino acids. The chain carries TRBV28 and TRBJ2-5, with 9 bases fitting TRBD1. The sample in question was whole blood, obtained in connection with sensitization to the hapten diphenylcyclopropenone (DPC). The receptor comes from a man in his forties with alopecia areata. Some clones in this sample may be carry-over from other donors' samples. CDR3 sequence reads: CASSLQNPGQGETQYF. CDR3 DNA sequence: TGTGCCAGCAGTCTACAAAATCCGGGACAGGGTGAGACCCAGTACTTC. Complete variable domain (other parts from reference TRBV28 and TRBJ2-5): DVKVTQSSRYLVKRTGEKVFLECVQDMDHENMFWYRQDPGLGLRLIYFSYDVKMKEKGDIPEGYSVSREKKERFSLILESASTNQTSMYLCASSLQNPGQGETQYFGPGTRLLVL.